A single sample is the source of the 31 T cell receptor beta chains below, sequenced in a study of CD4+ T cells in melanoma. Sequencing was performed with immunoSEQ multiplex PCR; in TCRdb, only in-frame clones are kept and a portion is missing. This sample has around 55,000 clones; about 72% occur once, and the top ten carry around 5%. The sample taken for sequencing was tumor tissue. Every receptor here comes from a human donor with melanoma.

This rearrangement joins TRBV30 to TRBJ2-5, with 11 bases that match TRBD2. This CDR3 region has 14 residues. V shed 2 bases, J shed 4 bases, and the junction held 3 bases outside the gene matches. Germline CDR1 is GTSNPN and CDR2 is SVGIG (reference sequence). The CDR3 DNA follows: TGTGCCTGGAGTCTACTAGCGGGGGTAGAGACCCAGTACTTC. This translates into CAWSLLAGVETQYF.

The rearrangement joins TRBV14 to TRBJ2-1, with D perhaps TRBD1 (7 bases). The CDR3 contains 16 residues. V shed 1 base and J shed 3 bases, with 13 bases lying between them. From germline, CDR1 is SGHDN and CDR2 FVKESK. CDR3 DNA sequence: TGTGCCAGCAGCCAAGGGTGGCAGGGGGGCTACAATGAGCAGTTCTTC. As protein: CASSQGWQGGYNEQFF. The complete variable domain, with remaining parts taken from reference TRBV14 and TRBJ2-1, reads EAGVTQFPSHSVIEKGQTVTLRCDPISGHDNLYWYRRVMGKEIKFLLHFVKESKQDESGMPNNRFLAERTGGTYSTLKVQPAELEDSGVYFCASSQGWQGGYNEQFFGPGTRLTVL.

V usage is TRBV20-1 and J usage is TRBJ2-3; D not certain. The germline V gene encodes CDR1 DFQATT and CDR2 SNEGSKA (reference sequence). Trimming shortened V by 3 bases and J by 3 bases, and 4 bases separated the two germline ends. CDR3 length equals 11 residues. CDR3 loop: CSASMTDTQYF. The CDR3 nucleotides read TGCAGTGCTAGCATGACAGATACGCAGTATTTT.

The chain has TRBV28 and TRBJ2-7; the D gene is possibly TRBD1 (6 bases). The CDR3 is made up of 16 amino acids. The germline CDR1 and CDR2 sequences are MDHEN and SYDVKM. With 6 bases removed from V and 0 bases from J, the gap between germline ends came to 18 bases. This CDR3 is CASRTPRGFSSYEQYF. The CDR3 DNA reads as TGTGCCAGCAGAACCCCCAGGGGCTTTAGCTCCTACGAGCAGTACTTC.

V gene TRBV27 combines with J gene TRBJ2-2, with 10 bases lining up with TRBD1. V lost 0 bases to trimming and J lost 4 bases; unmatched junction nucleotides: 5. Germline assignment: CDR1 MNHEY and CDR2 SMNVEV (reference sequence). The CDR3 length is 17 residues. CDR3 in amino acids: CASSLSHGQGVTGELFF. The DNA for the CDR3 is TGTGCCAGCAGTTTATCTCACGGACAGGGGGTCACCGGGGAGCTGTTTTTT.

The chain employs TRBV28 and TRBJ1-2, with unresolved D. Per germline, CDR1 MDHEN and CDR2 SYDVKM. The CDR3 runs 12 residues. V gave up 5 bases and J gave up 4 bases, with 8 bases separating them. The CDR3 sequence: CASSPALYGYTF. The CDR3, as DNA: TGTGCCAGCAGTCCCGCCCTCTATGGCTACACCTTC.

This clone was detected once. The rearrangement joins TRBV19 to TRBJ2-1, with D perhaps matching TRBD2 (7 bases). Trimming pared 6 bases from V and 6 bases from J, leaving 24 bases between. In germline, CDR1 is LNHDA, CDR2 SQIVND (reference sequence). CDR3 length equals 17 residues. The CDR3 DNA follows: TGTGCCAGTAGCCCTCAGTCCGGCCCGAGGGGGGGCAATGAGCAGTTCTTC. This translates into CASSPQSGPRGGNEQFF.

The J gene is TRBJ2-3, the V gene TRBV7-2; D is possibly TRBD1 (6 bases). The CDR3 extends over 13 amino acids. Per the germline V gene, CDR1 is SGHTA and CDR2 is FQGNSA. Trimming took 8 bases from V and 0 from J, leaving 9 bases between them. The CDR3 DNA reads TGTGCCAGCTCCGGGACAAGCACAGATACGCAGTATTTT. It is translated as CASSGTSTDTQYF.

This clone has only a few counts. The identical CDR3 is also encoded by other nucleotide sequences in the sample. CDR3 loop: CASSAGTGASYEQYF. The CDR3 DNA sequence: TGTGCCAGCAGTGCCGGGACAGGGGCGTCCTACGAGCAGTACTTC. The chain links TRBV28 to TRBJ2-7, with TRBD1 matching 10 bases. The V gene end was trimmed by 5 bases and the J gene end by 1 base; junction bases not matched to a gene: 5. The CDR3 has 15 residues. The V gene's germline CDR1 is MDHEN and CDR2 SYDVKM.

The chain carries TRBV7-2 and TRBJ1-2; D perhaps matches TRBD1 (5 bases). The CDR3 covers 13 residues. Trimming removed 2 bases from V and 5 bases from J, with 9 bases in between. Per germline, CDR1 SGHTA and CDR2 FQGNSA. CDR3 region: CASSLSGQYGYTF. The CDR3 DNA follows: TGTGCCAGCAGCTTATCAGGGCAATATGGCTACACCTTC.

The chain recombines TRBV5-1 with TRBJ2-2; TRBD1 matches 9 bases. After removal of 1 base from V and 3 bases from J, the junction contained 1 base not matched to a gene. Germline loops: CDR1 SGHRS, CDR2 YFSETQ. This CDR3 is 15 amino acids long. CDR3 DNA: TGCGCCAGCAGCTTGACAGGGGGCTACACCGGGGAGCTGTTTTTT. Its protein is CASSLTGGYTGELFF.

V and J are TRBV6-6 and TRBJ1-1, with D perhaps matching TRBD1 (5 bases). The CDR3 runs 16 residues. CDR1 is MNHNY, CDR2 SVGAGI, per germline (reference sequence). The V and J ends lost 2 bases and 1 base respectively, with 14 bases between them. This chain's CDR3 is CASSYLSTGSNTEAFF. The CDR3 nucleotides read TGTGCCAGCAGTTACCTAAGTACAGGATCGAACACTGAAGCTTTCTTT.

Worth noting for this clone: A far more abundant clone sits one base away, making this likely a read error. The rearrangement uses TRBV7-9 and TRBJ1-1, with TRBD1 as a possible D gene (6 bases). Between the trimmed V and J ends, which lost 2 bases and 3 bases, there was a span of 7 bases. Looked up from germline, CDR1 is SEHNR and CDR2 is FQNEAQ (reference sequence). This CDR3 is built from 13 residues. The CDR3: CASSLRGDTEAFF. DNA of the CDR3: TGTGCCAGCAGCTTAAGGGGGGACACTGAAGCTTTCTTT.

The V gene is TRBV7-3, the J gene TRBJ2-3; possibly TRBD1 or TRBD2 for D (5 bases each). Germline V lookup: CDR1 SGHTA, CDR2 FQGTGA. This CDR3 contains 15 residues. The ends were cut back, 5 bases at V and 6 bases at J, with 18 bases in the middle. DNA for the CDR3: TGTGCCAGCAGCCCTACACTGGGGGATAGGGATACGCAGTATTTT. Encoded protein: CASSPTLGDRDTQYF.

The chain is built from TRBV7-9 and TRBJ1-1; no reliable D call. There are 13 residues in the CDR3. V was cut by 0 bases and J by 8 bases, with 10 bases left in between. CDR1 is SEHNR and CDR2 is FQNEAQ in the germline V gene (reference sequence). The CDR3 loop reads CASSLAQRGEAFF. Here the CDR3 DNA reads TGTGCCAGCAGCTTAGCGCAACGGGGAGAAGCTTTCTTT.

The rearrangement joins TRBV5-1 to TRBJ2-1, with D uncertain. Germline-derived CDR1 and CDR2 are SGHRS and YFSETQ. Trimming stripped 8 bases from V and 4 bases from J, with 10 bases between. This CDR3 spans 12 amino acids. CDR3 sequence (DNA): TGCGCCAGTAGGGTACAGTACAATGAGCAGTTCTTC. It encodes CASRVQYNEQFF.

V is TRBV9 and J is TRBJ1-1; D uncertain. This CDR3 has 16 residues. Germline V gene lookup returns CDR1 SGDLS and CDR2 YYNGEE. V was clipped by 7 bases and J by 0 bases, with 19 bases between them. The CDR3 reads CASFQLGPLMNTEAFF. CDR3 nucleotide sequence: TGTGCCAGCTTTCAACTCGGGCCTCTCATGAACACTGAAGCTTTCTTT.

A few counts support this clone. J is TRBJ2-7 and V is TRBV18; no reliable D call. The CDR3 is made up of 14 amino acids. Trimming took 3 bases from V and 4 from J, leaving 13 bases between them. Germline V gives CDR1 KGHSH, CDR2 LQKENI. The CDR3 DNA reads TGTGCCAGCTCACCGAGCAGCACGGATTACGAGCAGTACTTC. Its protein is CASSPSSTDYEQYF.

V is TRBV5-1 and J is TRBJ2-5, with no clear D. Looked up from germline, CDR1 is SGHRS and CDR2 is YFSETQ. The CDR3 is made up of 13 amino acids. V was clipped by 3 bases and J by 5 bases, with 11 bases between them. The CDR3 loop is CASSSAGRETQYF. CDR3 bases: TGCGCCAGCAGCTCGGCAGGACGGGAGACCCAGTACTTC.

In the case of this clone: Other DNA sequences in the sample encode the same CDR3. This CDR3 is CASSVRQMNTEAFF. The CDR3 nucleotides are TGTGCCAGCAGTGTGCGACAAATGAACACTGAAGCTTTCTTT. This chain joins TRBV2 and TRBJ1-1, with unresolved D. This CDR3 region has 14 residues. V lost 4 bases and J lost 0, with 9 bases in between. Germline CDR1 is SNHLY and CDR2 is FYNNEI.

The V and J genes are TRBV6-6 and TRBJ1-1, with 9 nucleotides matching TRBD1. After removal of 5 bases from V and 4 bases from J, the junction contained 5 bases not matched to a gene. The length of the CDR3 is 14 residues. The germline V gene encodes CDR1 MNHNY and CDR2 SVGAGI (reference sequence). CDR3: CASSARDRVTEAFF. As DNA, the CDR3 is TGTGCCAGCAGTGCCCGGGACAGGGTCACTGAAGCTTTCTTT.

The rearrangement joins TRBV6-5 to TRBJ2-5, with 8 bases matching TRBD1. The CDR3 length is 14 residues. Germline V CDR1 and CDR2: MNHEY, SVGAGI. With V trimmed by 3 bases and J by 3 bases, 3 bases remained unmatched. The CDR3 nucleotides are TGTGCCAGCAGTTATTCAGGGGGCGAAGAGACCCAGTACTTC. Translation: CASSYSGGEETQYF.

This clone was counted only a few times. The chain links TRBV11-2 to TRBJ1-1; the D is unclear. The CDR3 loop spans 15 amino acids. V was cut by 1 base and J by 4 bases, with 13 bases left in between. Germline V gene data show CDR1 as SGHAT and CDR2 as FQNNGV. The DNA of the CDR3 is TGTGCCAGCAGCTTAGCGCCGGGTGGTGGCACTGAAGCTTTCTTT. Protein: CASSLAPGGGTEAFF.

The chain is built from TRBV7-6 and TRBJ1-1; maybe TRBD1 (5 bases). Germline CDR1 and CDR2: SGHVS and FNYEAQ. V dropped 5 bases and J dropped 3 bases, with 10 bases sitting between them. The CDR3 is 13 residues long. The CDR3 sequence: CASSRDGYTEAFF. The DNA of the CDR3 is TGTGCCAGCAGCCGGGACGGCTACACTGAAGCTTTCTTT.

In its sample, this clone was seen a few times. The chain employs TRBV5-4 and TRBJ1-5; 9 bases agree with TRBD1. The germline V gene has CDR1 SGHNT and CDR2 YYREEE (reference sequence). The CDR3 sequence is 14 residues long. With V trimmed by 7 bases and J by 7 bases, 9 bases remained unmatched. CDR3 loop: CASSSQGAGQPQHF. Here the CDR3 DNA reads TGTGCCAGCTCGTCACAGGGGGCGGGCCAGCCCCAGCATTTT.

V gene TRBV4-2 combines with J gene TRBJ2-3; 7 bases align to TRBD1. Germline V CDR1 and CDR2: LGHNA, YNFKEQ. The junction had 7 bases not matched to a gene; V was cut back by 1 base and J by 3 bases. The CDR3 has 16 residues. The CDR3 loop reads CASSQVTGAATDTQYF. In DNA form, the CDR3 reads TGTGCCAGCAGCCAAGTAACAGGGGCCGCTACAGATACGCAGTATTTT.

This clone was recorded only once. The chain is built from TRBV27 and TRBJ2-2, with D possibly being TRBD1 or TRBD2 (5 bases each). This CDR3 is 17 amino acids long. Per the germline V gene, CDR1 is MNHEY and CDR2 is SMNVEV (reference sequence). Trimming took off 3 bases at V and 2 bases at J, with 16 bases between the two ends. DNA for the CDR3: TGTGCCAGCAGTTTTTTTTCGGGTCGGGACAACACCGGGGAGCTGTTTTTT. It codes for CASSFFSGRDNTGELFF.

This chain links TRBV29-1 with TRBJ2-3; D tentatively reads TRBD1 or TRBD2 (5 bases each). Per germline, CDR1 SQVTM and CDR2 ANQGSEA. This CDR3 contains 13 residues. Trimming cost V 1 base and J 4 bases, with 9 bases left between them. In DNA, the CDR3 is TGCAGCGTTGAAGGAGGGGTTGCAGATACGCAGTATTTT. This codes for CSVEGGVADTQYF.

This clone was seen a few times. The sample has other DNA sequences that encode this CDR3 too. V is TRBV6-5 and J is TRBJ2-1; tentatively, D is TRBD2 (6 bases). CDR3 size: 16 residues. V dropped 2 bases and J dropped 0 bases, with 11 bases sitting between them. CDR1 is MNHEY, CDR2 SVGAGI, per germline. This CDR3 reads CASSYTAGSSYNEQFF. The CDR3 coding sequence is TGTGCCAGCAGTTACACGGCGGGAAGCTCCTACAATGAGCAGTTCTTC.

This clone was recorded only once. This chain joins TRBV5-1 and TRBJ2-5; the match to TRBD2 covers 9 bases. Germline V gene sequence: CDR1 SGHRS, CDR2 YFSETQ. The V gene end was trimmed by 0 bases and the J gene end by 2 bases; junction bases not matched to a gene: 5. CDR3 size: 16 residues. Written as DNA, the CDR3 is TGCGCCAGCAGCTTGGCACTAGCGGGTACGCAAGAGACCCAGTACTTC. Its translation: CASSLALAGTQETQYF.

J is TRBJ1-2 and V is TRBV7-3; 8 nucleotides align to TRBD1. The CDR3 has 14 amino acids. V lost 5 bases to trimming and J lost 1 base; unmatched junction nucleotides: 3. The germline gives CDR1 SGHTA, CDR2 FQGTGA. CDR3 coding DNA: TGTGCCAGCAGCCCCGGACAGGGTAACTATGGCTACACCTTC. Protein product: CASSPGQGNYGYTF.